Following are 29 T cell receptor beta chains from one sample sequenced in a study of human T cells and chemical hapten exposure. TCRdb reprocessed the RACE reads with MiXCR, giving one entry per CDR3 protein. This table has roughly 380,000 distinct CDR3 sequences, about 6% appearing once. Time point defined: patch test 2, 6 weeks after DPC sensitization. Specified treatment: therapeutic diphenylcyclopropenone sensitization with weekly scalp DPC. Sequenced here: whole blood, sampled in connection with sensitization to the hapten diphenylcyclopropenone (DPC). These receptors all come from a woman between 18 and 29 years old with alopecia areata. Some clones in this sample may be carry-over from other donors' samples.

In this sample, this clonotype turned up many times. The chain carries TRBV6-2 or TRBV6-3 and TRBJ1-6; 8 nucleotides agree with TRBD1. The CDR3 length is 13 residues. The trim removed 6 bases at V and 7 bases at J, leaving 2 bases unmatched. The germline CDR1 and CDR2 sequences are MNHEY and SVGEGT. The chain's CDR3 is CASSRQGNSPLHF. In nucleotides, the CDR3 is TGTGCCAGCAGCAGACAGGGGAATTCACCCCTCCACTTT.

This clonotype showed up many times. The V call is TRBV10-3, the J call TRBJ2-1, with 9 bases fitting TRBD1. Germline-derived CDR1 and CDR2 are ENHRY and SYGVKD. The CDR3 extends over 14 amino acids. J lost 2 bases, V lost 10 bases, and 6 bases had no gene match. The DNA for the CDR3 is TGTGCCACCTCCCGGACAGGGGCCTACAATGAGCAGTTCTTC. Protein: CATSRTGAYNEQFF.

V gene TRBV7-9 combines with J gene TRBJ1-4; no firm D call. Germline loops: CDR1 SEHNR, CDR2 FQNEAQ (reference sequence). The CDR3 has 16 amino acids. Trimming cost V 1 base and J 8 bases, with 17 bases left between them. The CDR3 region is CASSLGHALVGEKLFF. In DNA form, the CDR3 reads TGTGCCAGCAGCTTAGGACACGCACTCGTCGGCGAAAAACTGTTTTTT.

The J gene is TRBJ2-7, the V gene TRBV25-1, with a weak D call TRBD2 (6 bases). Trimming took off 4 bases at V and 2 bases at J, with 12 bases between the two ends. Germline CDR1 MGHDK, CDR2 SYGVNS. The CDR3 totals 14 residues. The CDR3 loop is CASSGGGIPYEQYF. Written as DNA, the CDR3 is TGTGCCAGCAGTGGCGGAGGGATCCCCTACGAGCAGTACTTC.

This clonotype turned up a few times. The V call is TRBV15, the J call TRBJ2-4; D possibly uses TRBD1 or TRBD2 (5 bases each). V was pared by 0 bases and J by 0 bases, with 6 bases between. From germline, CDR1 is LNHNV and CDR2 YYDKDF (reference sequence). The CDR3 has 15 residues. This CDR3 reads CATSRDGTAKNIQYF. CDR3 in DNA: TGTGCCACCAGCAGAGACGGGACAGCCAAAAACATTCAGTACTTC.

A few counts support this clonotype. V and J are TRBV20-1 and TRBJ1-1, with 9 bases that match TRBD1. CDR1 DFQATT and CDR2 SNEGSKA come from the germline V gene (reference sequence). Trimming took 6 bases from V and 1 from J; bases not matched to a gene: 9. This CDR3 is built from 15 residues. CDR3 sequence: CSAPDTGGGNTEAFF. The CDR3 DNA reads TGCAGTGCACCCGATACAGGGGGCGGGAACACTGAAGCTTTCTTT.

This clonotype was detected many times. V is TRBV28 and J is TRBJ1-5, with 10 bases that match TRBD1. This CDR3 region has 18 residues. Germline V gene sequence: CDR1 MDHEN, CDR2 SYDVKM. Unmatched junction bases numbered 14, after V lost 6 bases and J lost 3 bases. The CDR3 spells CASRSGTGASWTNQPQHF. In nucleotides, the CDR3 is TGTGCCAGCAGGTCCGGGACAGGGGCCTCGTGGACCAATCAGCCCCAGCATTTT.

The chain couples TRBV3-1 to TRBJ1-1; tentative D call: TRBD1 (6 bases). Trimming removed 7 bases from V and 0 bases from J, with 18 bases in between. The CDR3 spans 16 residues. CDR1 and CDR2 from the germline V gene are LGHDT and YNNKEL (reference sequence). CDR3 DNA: TGTGCCAGCAAGGATAATAATGGACAGATGAACACTGAAGCTTTCTTT. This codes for CASKDNNGQMNTEAFF.

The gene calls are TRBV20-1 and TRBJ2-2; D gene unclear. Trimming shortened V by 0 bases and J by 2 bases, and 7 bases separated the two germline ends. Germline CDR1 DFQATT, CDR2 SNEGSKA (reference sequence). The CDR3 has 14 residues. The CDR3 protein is CSAREPKNTGELFF. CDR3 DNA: TGCAGTGCTAGAGAACCTAAAAACACCGGGGAGCTGTTTTTT.

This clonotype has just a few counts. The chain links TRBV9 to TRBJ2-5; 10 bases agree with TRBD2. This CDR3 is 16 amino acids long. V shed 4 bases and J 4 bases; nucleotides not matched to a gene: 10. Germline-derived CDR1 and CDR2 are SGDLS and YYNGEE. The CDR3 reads CASSSWKRGGLETQYF. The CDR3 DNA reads TGTGCCAGCAGCTCGTGGAAGCGGGGGGGCCTAGAGACCCAGTACTTC.

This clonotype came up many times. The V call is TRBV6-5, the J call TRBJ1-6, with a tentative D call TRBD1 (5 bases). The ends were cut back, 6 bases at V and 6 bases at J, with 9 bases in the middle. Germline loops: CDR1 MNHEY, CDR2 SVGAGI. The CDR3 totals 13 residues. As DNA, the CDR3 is TGTGCCAGCAGGCGGGGGATTAATTCACCCCTCCACTTT. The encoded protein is CASRRGINSPLHF.

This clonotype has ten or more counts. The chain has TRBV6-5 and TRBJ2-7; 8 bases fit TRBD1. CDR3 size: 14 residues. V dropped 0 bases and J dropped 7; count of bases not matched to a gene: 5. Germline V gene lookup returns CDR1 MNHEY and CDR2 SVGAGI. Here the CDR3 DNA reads TGTGCCAGCAGTTACTCCGCCGACAGGGGTGAGCAGTACTTC. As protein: CASSYSADRGEQYF.

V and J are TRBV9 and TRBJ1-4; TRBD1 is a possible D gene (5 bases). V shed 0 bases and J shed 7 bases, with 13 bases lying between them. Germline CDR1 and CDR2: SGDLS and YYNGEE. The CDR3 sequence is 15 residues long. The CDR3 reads CASSVGTGQGEKLFF. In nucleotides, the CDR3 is TGTGCCAGCAGCGTAGGGACCGGACAAGGTGAAAAACTGTTTTTT.

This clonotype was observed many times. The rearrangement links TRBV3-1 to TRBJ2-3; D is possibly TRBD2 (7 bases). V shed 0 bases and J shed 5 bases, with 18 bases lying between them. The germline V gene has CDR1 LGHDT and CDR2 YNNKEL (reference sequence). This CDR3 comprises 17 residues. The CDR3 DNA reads TGTGCCAGCAGCCAAGATCGGGCGGGGGCGCAAGTAGATACGCAGTATTTT. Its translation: CASSQDRAGAQVDTQYF.

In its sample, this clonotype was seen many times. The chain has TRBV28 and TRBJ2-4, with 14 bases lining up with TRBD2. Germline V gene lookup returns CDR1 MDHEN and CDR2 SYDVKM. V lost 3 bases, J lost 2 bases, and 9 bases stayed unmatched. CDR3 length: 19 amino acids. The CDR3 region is CASSFDGLAGGLSKNIQYF. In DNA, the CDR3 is TGTGCCAGCAGTTTTGATGGACTAGCGGGGGGTCTCTCCAAAAACATTCAGTACTTC.

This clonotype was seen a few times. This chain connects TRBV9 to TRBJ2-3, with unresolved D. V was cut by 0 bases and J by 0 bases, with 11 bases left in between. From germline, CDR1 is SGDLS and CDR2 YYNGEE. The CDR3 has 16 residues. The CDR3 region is CASSVVSRYSTDTQYF. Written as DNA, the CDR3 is TGTGCCAGCAGCGTAGTATCCCGATATAGCACAGATACGCAGTATTTT.

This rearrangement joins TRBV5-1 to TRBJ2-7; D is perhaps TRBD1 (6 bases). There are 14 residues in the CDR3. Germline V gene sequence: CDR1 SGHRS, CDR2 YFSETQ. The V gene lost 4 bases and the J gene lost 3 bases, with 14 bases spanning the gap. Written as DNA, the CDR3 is TGCGCCAGCAGCGCCCTGGCAGGGGACTACGAGCAGTACTTC. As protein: CASSALAGDYEQYF.

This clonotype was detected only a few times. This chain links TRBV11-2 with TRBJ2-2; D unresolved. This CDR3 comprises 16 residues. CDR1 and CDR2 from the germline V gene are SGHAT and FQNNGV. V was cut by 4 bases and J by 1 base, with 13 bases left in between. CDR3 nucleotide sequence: TGTGCCAGCAGCTCGATTGGACCAAAGAACACCGGGGAGCTGTTTTTT. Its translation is CASSSIGPKNTGELFF.

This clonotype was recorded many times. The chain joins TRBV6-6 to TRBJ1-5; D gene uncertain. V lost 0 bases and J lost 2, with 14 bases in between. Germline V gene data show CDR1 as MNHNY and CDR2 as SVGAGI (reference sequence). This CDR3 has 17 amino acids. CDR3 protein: CASSYSNREGGNQPQHF. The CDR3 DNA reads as TGTGCCAGCAGTTACTCGAATCGCGAGGGCGGCAATCAGCCCCAGCATTTT.

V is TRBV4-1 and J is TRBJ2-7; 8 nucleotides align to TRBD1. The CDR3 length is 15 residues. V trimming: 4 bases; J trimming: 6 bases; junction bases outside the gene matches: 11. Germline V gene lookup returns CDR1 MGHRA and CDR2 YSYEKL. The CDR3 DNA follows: TGCGCCAGCAGCCCTCTCCCTAACAGGGGGAGCGAGCAGTACTTC. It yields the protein CASSPLPNRGSEQYF.

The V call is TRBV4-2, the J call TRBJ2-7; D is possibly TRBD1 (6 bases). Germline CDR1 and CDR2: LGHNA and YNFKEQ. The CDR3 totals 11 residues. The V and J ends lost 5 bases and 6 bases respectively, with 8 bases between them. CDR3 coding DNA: TGTGCCAGCAGCAACAGGGTCGAGCAGTACTTC. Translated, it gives CASSNRVEQYF.

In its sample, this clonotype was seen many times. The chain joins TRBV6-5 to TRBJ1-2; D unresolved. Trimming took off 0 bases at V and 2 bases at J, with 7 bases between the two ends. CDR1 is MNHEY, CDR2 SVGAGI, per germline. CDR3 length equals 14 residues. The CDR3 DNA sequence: TGTGCCAGCAGTTACTCAAACAGAAACTATGGCTACACCTTC. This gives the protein CASSYSNRNYGYTF.

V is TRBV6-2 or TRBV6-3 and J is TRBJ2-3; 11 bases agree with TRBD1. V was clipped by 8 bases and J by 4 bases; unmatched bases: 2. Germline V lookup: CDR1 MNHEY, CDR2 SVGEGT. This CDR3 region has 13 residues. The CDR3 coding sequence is TGTGCCAGCGGACAGGGGGCGGCAGATACGCAGTATTTT. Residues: CASGQGAADTQYF.

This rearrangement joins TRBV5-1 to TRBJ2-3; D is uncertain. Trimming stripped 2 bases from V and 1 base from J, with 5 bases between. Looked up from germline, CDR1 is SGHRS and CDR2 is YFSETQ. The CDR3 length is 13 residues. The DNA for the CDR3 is TGCGCCAGCAGCTTCCTTGGCACAGATACGCAGTATTTT. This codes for CASSFLGTDTQYF.

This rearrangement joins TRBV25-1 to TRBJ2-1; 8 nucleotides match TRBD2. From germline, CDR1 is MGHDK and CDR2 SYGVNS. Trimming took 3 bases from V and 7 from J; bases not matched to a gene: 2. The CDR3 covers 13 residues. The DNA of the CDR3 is TGTGCCAGCAGTGAGGGACTAGTAAATGAGCAGTTCTTC. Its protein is CASSEGLVNEQFF.

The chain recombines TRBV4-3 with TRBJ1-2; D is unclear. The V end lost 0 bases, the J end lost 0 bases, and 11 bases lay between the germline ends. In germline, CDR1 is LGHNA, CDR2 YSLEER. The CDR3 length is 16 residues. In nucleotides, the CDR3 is TGCGCCAGCAGCCAAGACAGGCGGATAACTAACTATGGCTACACCTTC. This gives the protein CASSQDRRITNYGYTF.

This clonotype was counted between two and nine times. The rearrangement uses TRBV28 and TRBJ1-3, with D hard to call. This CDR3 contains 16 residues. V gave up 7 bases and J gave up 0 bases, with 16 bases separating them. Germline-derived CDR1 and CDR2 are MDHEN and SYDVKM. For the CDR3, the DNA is TGTGCCAGCACGCGCGCCGGCGCCACCTCTGGAAACACCATATATTTT. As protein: CASTRAGATSGNTIYF.

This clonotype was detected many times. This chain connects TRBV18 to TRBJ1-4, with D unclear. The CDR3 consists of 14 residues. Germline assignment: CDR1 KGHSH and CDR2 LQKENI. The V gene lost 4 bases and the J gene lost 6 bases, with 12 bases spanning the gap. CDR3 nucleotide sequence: TGTGCCAGCTCACGTTCGTCTAGGGATGAAAAACTGTTTTTT. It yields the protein CASSRSSRDEKLFF. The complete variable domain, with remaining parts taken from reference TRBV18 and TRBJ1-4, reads NAGVMQNPRHLVRRRGQEARLRCSPMKGHSHVYWYRQLPEEGLKFMVYLQKENIIDESGMPKERFSAEFPKEGPSILRIQQVVRGDSAAYFCASSRSSRDEKLFFGSGTQLSVL.

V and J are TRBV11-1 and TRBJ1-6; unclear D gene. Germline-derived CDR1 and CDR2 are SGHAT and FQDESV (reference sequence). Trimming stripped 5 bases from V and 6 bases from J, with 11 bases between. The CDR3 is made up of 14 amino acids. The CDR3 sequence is CASSPRPLNSPLHF. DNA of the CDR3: TGTGCCAGCAGCCCGCGACCGCTTAATTCACCCCTCCACTTT. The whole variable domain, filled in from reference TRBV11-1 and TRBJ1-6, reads EAEVAQSPRYKITEKSQAVAFWCDPISGHATLYWYRQILGQGPELLVQFQDESVVDDSQLPKDRFSAERLKGVDSTLKIQPAELGDSAMYLCASSPRPLNSPLHFGNGTRLTVT.